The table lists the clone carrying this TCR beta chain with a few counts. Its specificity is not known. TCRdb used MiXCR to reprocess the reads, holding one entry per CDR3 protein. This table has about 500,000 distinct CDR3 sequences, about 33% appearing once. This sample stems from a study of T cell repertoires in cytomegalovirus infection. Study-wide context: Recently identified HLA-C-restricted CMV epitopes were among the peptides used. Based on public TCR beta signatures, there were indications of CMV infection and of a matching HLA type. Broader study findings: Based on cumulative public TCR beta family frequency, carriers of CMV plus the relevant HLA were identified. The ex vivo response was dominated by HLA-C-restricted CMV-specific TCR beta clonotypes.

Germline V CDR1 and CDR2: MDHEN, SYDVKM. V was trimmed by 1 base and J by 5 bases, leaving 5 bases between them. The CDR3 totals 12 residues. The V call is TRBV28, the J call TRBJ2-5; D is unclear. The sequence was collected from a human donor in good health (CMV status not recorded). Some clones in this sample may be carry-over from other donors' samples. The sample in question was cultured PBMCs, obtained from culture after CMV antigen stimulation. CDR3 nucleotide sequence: TGTGCCAGCAGTTTATCGTTTGAGACCCAGTACTTC. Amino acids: CASSLSFETQYF.